This record concerns one TCR beta chain sequence. In the original processing: Amplification of reference gene primers provided the estimated nucleated cell counts. Sequencing was performed with immunoSEQ multiplex PCR; in TCRdb, only in-frame clones are kept and a portion is missing. V and J calls and clone size are given by that table; D and trimming were obtained from the DNA. The top ten hold approximately 8% of the sample, which has some 150,000 clones, 80% to 90% seen once. This sample is part of a study of blood T cell repertoires in COVID-19. Whole-study context: The United States, Italy and Spain supplied acute and convalescent COVID-19 samples. T cells, B-cell-depleted T cells, or PBMCs provided the cDNA or gDNA that served as material.

The Seattle patients joined while their infection was active and were tracked longitudinally afterward. This CDR3 contains 16 residues. Germline CDR1 and CDR2: SGHTA and FQGTGA. Losses at the gene ends were 1 base for V and 2 bases for J; bases not matched to a gene: 5. Specimen: peripheral blood. This sequence was found in a woman aged 60 to 75 with COVID-19, enrolled during active disease. The genes are TRBV7-3 and TRBJ2-3, with 8 bases that match TRBD2. The CDR3 region has the DNA TGTGCCAGCAGCTTAAACAGCGGGGGCAACACAGATACGCAGTATTTT. This gives the protein CASSLNSGGNTDTQYF. Complete variable domain (other parts from reference TRBV7-3 and TRBJ2-3): GAGVSQTPSNKVTEKGKYVELRCDPISGHTALYWYRQSLGQGPEFLIYFQGTGAADDSGLPNDRFFAVRPEGSVSTLKIQRTERGDSAVYLCASSLNSGGNTDTQYFGPGTRLTVL.